The TCR beta chain described here comes from a study of beta chain features in type 1 diabetes. Expressed TCRB transcripts were sequenced after all isolated RNA was converted to cDNA. Approximately 3.5 million reads per sample were averaged for naive, central memory and regulatory samples. Data came from immunoSEQ multiplex PCR; TCRdb stores just in-frame clones and leaves some out. Found here are 250,000 to 350,000 clones, 12% to 15% of them singletons; the top ten hold approximately 6.7%. The authors sorted CD4+ naive, central memory, regulatory and stem cell-like memory cells via CD45RO/CCR7/CD25/CD127/CD95/CD27. Sorting gave populations that all exceeded 95% purity. V was trimmed by 7 bases and J by 5 bases, leaving 17 bases between them. The CDR3 sequence is 14 residues long. Germline lookup yields CDR1 SGHTA and CDR2 FQGNSA. This clone showed up just a few times.

Sequenced input: central memory CD4+ T cells from blood. The chain combines TRBV7-2 with TRBJ1-1; unclear D gene. This receptor was identified in a man under 40 in good health. The CDR3 nucleotides are TGTGCCAGCACCCTCCCGCAGTTATGGACTGAAGCTTTCTTT. This encodes CASTLPQLWTEAFF.